A selection of T cell receptor beta chains follows, all from one sample in a study of beta chain features in type 1 diabetes. Profiling relied on immunoSEQ multiplex PCR, and the TCRdb table lists in-frame clones only, not all of them. This table has hundreds of thousands of clones, around 16% appearing once. The sequenced material came from naive CD4+ T cells from blood. Receptor source: a man between 18 and 35 years old in good health. The CDR3 runs from the conserved cysteine through the conserved F or W. D genes are given only for firm matches. Clone size is given for some rows only: seen once, a few or many times, or a class if the clone is expanded.

>TRBV7-2|.|.|TRBJ2-1
CASSLERPHNEQFF
TGTGCCAGCAGCTTAGAAAGGCCGCACAATGAGCAGTTCTTC
>TRBV9|TRBD1|few|TRBJ2-7
CASSLRQGADEQYF
TGTGCCAGCAGCCTACGACAGGGGGCCGACGAGCAGTACTTC
>TRBV13|TRBD1|.|TRBJ2-2
CASKSGTGRNTGELFF
TGTGCCAGCAAGAGCGGGACAGGGAGGAACACCGGGGAGCTGTTTTTT
>TRBV28|.|few|TRBJ1-5
CASSRDGNSNQPQHF
TGTGCCAGCAGTCGGGACGGGAATAGCAATCAGCCCCAGCATTTT
>TRBV15|TRBD2|few|TRBJ2-1
CATNRLAGVSNEQFF
TGTGCCACCAACCGACTAGCGGGGGTAAGCAATGAGCAGTTCTTC
>TRBV29-1|.|few|TRBJ1-5
CSVAVGGNSNQPQHF
TGCAGCGTTGCGGTGGGGGGCAATAGCAATCAGCCCCAGCATTTT
>TRBV18|.|.|TRBJ2-1
CASSRRVHNEQFF
TGTGCCAGCTCACGACGAGTTCACAATGAGCAGTTCTTC
>TRBV4-2|.|.|TRBJ1-1
CASSQDRKGEAFF
TGTGCCAGCAGCCAAGACCGAAAAGGGGAAGCTTTCTTT
>TRBV14|TRBD2|.|TRBJ2-3
CASSQRTSRDTQYF
TGTGCCAGCAGCCAACGGACTAGCCGAGATACGCAGTATTTT
>TRBV7-9|TRBD1|few|TRBJ1-6
CASSSRDRGLSPLHF
TGTGCCAGCAGCTCACGCGACAGGGGTCTTTCACCCCTCCACTTT
>TRBV9|.|.|TRBJ2-1
CASSVGRDNEQFF
TGTGCCAGCAGCGTAGGCAGGGACAATGAGCAGTTCTTC
>TRBV7-2|.|.|TRBJ2-7
CASSPPGRVLSYEQYF
TGTGCCAGCAGTCCCCCGGGGCGGGTACTCTCCTACGAGCAGTACTTC
>TRBV15|.|.|TRBJ1-1
CATSRDLALLGTEAFF
TGTGCCACCAGCAGAGATCTCGCGCTATTGGGGACTGAAGCTTTCTTT
>TRBV27|.|.|TRBJ2-1
CASRYYNEQFF
TGTGCCAGCAGATACTACAATGAGCAGTTCTTC
>TRBV25-1|.|.|TRBJ1-4
CASSPWDTPFLLFF
TGTGCCAGCAGCCCCTGGGACACTCCTTTTTTACTGTTTTTT
>TRBV4-1|.|.|TRBJ1-1
CASSPRGSEAFF
TGCGCCAGCAGCCCCCGAGGCTCTGAAGCTTTCTTT
>TRBV6-5|.|.|TRBJ1-4
CASRRQVATNEKLFF
TGTGCCAGCAGAAGACAGGTCGCAACTAATGAAAAACTGTTTTTT
>TRBV28|.|.|TRBJ2-2
CASRQLAIKSGELFF
TGTGCCAGCAGACAACTCGCTATTAAATCCGGGGAGCTGTTTTTT
>TRBV15|.|.|TRBJ2-3
CATSRLGGTQYF
TGTGCCACCAGCAGGTTGGGGGGCACGCAGTATTTT
>TRBV28|.|few|TRBJ1-6
CASRLGPRGNSPLHF
TGTGCCAGCAGATTAGGGCCGCGCGGCAATTCACCCCTCCACTTT
>TRBV14|TRBD1|few|TRBJ2-5
CASSQDGKGGETQYF
TGTGCCAGCAGCCAAGATGGAAAAGGGGGCGAGACCCAGTACTTC
>TRBV4-3|TRBD1|few|TRBJ1-2
CASSQDLGQLYGYTF
TGCGCCAGCAGCCAAGATCTGGGACAGCTATATGGCTACACCTTC
>TRBV29-1|.|.|TRBJ1-5
CSVAGGGNQPQHF
TGCAGCGTTGCGGGAGGAGGCAATCAGCCCCAGCATTTT
>TRBV29-1|TRBD2|few|TRBJ2-3
CSATRKREGTDTQYF
TGCAGCGCAACAAGGAAGCGGGAGGGCACAGATACGCAGTATTTT
>TRBV13|TRBD1|.|TRBJ2-5
CASSDRGQGTQYF
TGTGCCAGCAGTGACAGGGGGCAGGGGACCCAGTACTTC
>TRBV4-3|.|few|TRBJ1-1
CASSQDVWTVNTEAFF
TGCGCCAGCAGCCAAGATGTCTGGACAGTGAACACTGAAGCTTTCTTT
>TRBV6-5|.|.|TRBJ1-4
CASRPGHLNEKLFF
TGTGCCAGCAGACCGGGACACCTTAATGAAAAACTGTTTTTT
>TRBV7-2|TRBD1|.|TRBJ2-7
CASSLGGGAAYEQYF
TGTGCCAGCAGCTTAGGAGGGGGCGCCGCCTACGAGCAGTACTTC
>TRBV7-8|TRBD2|few|TRBJ2-5
CASSSPLRAGDETQYF
TGTGCCAGCAGCTCTCCCCTGAGAGCGGGAGATGAGACCCAGTACTTC
>TRBV5-4|.|few|TRBJ2-3
CASSLSRISTDTQYF
TGTGCCAGCAGCTTGTCGCGGATTAGCACAGATACGCAGTATTTT
>TRBV11-2|TRBD2|.|TRBJ2-7
CASSLSGVRGYYEQYF
TGTGCCAGCAGCCTTTCCGGTGTGCGGGGGTACTACGAGCAGTACTTC
>TRBV5-5|.|.|TRBJ2-1
CASSLEDYNEQFF
TGTGCCAGCAGCTTGGAAGATTACAATGAGCAGTTCTTC
>TRBV28|TRBD1|few|TRBJ2-7
CASSTPGQGWAPYEQYF
TGTGCCAGCAGTACCCCAGGACAGGGTTGGGCCCCCTACGAGCAGTACTTC
>TRBV4-3|.|few|TRBJ1-2
CASSQGGLGFYGYTF
TGCGCCAGCAGCCAAGGAGGGTTAGGATTCTATGGCTACACCTTC
>TRBV19|.|.|TRBJ2-5
CASKGEETQYF
TGTGCCAGTAAGGGGGAAGAGACCCAGTACTTC
>TRBV4-2|.|.|TRBJ1-2
CASSQAAGVMGYTF
TGTGCCAGCAGCCAAGCTGCAGGGGTGATGGGCTACACCTTC
>TRBV18|TRBD2|.|TRBJ2-5
CASSASSGEETQYF
TGTGCCAGCTCAGCGTCTAGCGGAGAAGAGACCCAGTACTTC
>TRBV2|.|few|TRBJ1-1
CASRATGSGAEAFF
TGTGCCAGCAGGGCCACAGGGTCGGGGGCTGAAGCTTTCTTT
>TRBV19|TRBD2|.|TRBJ2-4
CASGGRAINIQYF
TGTGCCAGTGGCGGGAGGGCCATAAACATTCAGTACTTC
>TRBV27|TRBD1|few|TRBJ1-3
CASSNRGSGNTIYF
TGTGCCAGCAGCAACAGGGGCTCTGGAAACACCATATATTTT
>TRBV29-1|.|.|TRBJ2-7
CSVEGDKSYEQYF
TGCAGCGTTGAAGGTGACAAGTCCTACGAGCAGTACTTC
>TRBV28|TRBD2|.|TRBJ2-5
CASSSRTSGIGETQYF
TGTGCCAGCAGTTCCCGAACTAGCGGGATTGGCGAGACCCAGTACTTC